The clone carrying this TCR beta chain showed up just once. This sample is drawn from a study of shared clonotypes between healthy human individuals. Sequenced by immunoSEQ multiplex PCR; TCRdb stores in-frame clones only, minus some. The data contain around 2.3 million clones, 95% of them singletons. This receptor was obtained from a man younger than 35 in good health. Sample: naive CD4+ T cells sorted from blood. The subset here: CD45RA+ positively selected.

The CDR3 DNA is TGTGCCAGCAGCCAGAGTAGACAGGGAGGTCTCATCTCTGGAAACACCATATATTTT. This sequence encodes CASSQSRQGGLISGNTIYF. This sequence joins TRBV4-2 and TRBJ1-3, with 7 bases matching TRBD1. J was trimmed by 0 bases and V by 3 bases; bases with no gene match: 14. This CDR3 has 19 amino acids. In germline, CDR1 is LGHNA, CDR2 YNFKEQ.